Each of the 27 T cell receptor beta chains below was sequenced from the same sample in a study of control samples from healthy donors and cancer patients. The protocol was immunoSEQ multiplex PCR, while the TCRdb copy is restricted to in-frame clones and leaves out a portion. The sample records roughly 120,000 clones, about 88% being singletons. The sequenced material came from blood. All receptors derive from a middle-aged man in good health.

V gene TRBV6-5 combines with J gene TRBJ1-2; tentative D call: TRBD1 (6 bases). The CDR3 covers 15 residues. CDR1 and CDR2 (germline): MNHEY, SVGAGI. V was clipped by 5 bases and J by 5 bases, with 18 bases between them. The CDR3 protein is CASSPKGGIRYGYTF. The CDR3 region has the DNA TGTGCCAGCAGTCCCAAGGGGGGGATACGTTATGGCTACACCTTC.

This chain uses TRBV7-9 with TRBJ2-5; D is uncertain. Germline assignment: CDR1 SEHNR and CDR2 FQNEAQ (reference sequence). With 4 bases removed from V and 4 bases from J, the gap between germline ends came to 13 bases. The CDR3 runs to 14 residues. The CDR3 loop is CASSSTDVLETQYF. CDR3 DNA sequence: TGTGCCAGCAGCTCCACTGACGTCTTAGAGACCCAGTACTTC.

The chain has TRBV30 and TRBJ1-6; D is perhaps TRBD1 (5 bases). The CDR3 is 14 amino acids. The germline V gene encodes CDR1 GTSNPN and CDR2 SVGIG (reference sequence). V was clipped by 4 bases and J by 7 bases, with 14 bases between them. This chain's CDR3 is CAWNPDGANSPLHF. CDR3 bases: TGTGCCTGGAACCCCGACGGGGCCAATTCACCCCTCCACTTT. The full variable domain, in which reference TRBV30 and TRBJ1-6 provide the parts outside the CDR3, is SQTIHQWPATLVQPVGSPLSLECTVEGTSNPNLYWYRQAAGRGLQLLFYSVGIGQISSEVPQNLSASRPQDRQFILSSKKLLLSDSGFYLCAWNPDGANSPLHFGNGTRLTVT.

This chain links TRBV10-3 with TRBJ2-5; a possible D gene is TRBD2 (5 bases). CDR3 length equals 13 residues. Trimming left V 10 bases short and J 1 base short, with 13 bases between. Germline CDR1 reads ENHRY; CDR2 reads SYGVKD. The CDR3 region is CASKLDSQETQYF. The CDR3 coding sequence is TGTGCCAGCAAACTGGACTCCCAAGAGACCCAGTACTTC.

This clone was seen once. V and J are TRBV7-9 and TRBJ1-5, with D possibly matching TRBD1 (6 bases). This CDR3 comprises 12 residues. Germline V gives CDR1 SEHNR, CDR2 FQNEAQ (reference sequence). V lost 5 bases to trimming and J lost 9 bases, with 11 bases between them. The CDR3, as DNA: TGTGCCAGCAGCCCCGGGGGCCCGCCCCAGCATTTT. Amino acid sequence: CASSPGGPPQHF. The full variable domain, completed using reference TRBV7-9 and TRBJ1-5, is DTGVSQNPRHKITKRGQNVTFRCDPISEHNRLYWYRQTLGQGPEFLTYFQNEAQLEKSRLLSDRFSAERPKGSFSTLEIQRTEQGDSAMYLCASSPGGPPQHFGDGTRLSIL.

This chain connects TRBV18 to TRBJ1-2; D not resolved. CDR1 is KGHSH and CDR2 is LQKENI in the germline V gene. Trimming took 2 bases from V and 2 from J, leaving 15 bases between them. CDR3 length: 16 amino acids. The CDR3: CASSPSAPDGNYGYTF. In DNA form, the CDR3 reads TGTGCCAGCTCACCAAGTGCTCCCGACGGGAACTATGGCTACACCTTC.

CDR3 loop: CASSRARDRGFPYEQYF. DNA for the CDR3: TGTGCCAGCTCCCGAGCTCGAGACAGGGGGTTCCCCTACGAGCAGTACTTC. This chain joins TRBV18 and TRBJ2-7; TRBD1 agrees at 9 bases. The CDR3 covers 17 residues. Germline assignment: CDR1 KGHSH and CDR2 LQKENI. V was pared by 6 bases and J by 2 bases, with 14 bases of the junction left unmatched. Based on the CDR3 plus reference TRBV18 and TRBJ2-7, the full variable domain is NAGVMQNPRHLVRRRGQEARLRCSPMKGHSHVYWYRQLPEEGLKFMVYLQKENIIDESGMPKERFSAEFPKEGPSILRIQQVVRGDSAAYFCASSRARDRGFPYEQYFGPGTRLTVT.

The rearrangement links TRBV5-5 to TRBJ1-6; TRBD1 matches at 7 bases. The V gene's germline CDR1 is SGHKS and CDR2 YYEKEE (reference sequence). J was trimmed by 5 bases and V by 5 bases; bases with no gene match: 7. The CDR3 length is 15 residues. CDR3 loop: CASRSVGGDNSPLHF. The CDR3 bases are TGTGCCAGCAGGTCTGTAGGGGGCGATAATTCACCCCTCCACTTT.

V gene TRBV6-4 combines with J gene TRBJ2-3, with 8 bases fitting TRBD2. The CDR3 totals 15 residues. Germline V gene lookup returns CDR1 MRHNA and CDR2 SNTAGT. The trim removed 0 bases at V and 5 bases at J, leaving 4 bases unmatched. CDR3 nucleotides: TGTGCCAGCAGTGACTCAGCGGGGGTAGGAGATACGCAGTATTTT. As protein: CASSDSAGVGDTQYF.

This chain uses TRBV4-2 with TRBJ2-3; perhaps D is TRBD1 or TRBD2 (5 bases each). This CDR3 has 14 residues. V was pared by 3 bases and J by 4 bases, with 11 bases between. Germline V lookup: CDR1 LGHNA, CDR2 YNFKEQ. Here the CDR3 DNA reads TGTGCCAGCAGCCAGCAGGGACCTTCAGATACGCAGTATTTT. Its translation: CASSQQGPSDTQYF.

This chain links TRBV12-3 or TRBV12-4 with TRBJ1-3, with no clear D. The length of the CDR3 is 12 residues. Trimming took 8 bases from V and 3 from J, leaving 8 bases between them. The CDR3 sequence is CASALFGNTIYF. DNA of the CDR3: TGTGCCAGCGCACTATTTGGAAACACCATATATTTT.

The J gene is TRBJ2-3, the V gene TRBV5-4; 10 nucleotides agree with TRBD2. V dropped 4 bases and J dropped 6; count of bases not matched to a gene: 11. The CDR3 has 16 amino acids. Germline values: CDR1 SGHNT, CDR2 YYREEE (reference sequence). DNA of the CDR3: TGTGCCAGCAGCCCACGGGTTAGCGGGGGGACGGATACGCAGTATTTT. Residues: CASSPRVSGGTDTQYF. Full variable domain (rest looked up from reference TRBV5-4 and TRBJ2-3): ETGVTQSPTHLIKTRGQQVTLRCSSQSGHNTVSWYQQALGQGPQFIFQYYREEENGRGNFPPRFSGLQFPNYSSELNVNALELDDSALYLCASSPRVSGGTDTQYFGPGTRLTVL.

The V call is TRBV14, the J call TRBJ2-7; D remains unclear. CDR1 and CDR2 from the germline V gene are SGHDN and FVKESK. V was cut by 0 bases and J by 5 bases, with 8 bases left in between. The CDR3 runs to 13 residues. The CDR3 DNA sequence: TGTGCCAGCAGCCAAGAATCGAGTAACGAGCAGTACTTC. It specifies CASSQESSNEQYF.

V is TRBV19 and J is TRBJ2-5; D possibly corresponds to TRBD1 (6 bases). This CDR3 has 16 amino acids. Trimming left V 0 bases short and J 4 bases short, with 15 bases between. Germline-derived CDR1 and CDR2 are LNHDA and SQIVND (reference sequence). The CDR3 region has the DNA TGTGCCAGTAGTATAGATTCGAAGGGGGTGGGAGAGACCCAGTACTTC. It translates to CASSIDSKGVGETQYF.

V gene TRBV6-5 combines with J gene TRBJ2-6; maybe TRBD1 (5 bases). CDR1 is MNHEY, CDR2 SVGAGI, per germline. Trimming pared 8 bases from V and 0 bases from J, leaving 11 bases between. The CDR3 has 15 residues. The DNA of the CDR3 is TGTGCCAGCCGGACACCAAGCTCTGGGGCCAACGTCCTGACTTTC. Translation gives CASRTPSSGANVLTF.

This chain connects TRBV4-2 to TRBJ2-3; 8 bases match TRBD2. The CDR3 has 16 amino acids. Germline CDR1 LGHNA, CDR2 YNFKEQ. Unmatched junction bases numbered 6, after V lost 2 bases and J lost 2 bases. For the CDR3, the DNA is TGTGCCAGCAGCCAACCAAATAGCGGGGCCACAGATACGCAGTATTTT. Translating it yields CASSQPNSGATDTQYF.

The chain combines TRBV12-3 or TRBV12-4 with TRBJ1-1; unclear D gene. Deletions cut 6 bases from V and 6 bases from J, with 14 bases between. The CDR3 extends over 13 amino acids. The CDR3: CASSPPGGAEAFF. In nucleotides, the CDR3 is TGTGCCAGCAGCCCCCCGGGTGGGGCTGAAGCTTTCTTT.

This chain connects TRBV5-1 to TRBJ2-1; D ambiguous. Trimming stripped 2 bases from V and 7 bases from J, with 13 bases between. The CDR3 is 14 residues long. Germline loops: CDR1 SGHRS, CDR2 YFSETQ. CDR3 loop: CASSFGGNGNEQFF. In DNA, the CDR3 is TGCGCCAGCAGCTTTGGTGGTAATGGGAATGAGCAGTTCTTC.

V and J are TRBV30 and TRBJ1-4; tentatively, D is TRBD1 (5 bases). CDR1 is GTSNPN, CDR2 SVGIG, per germline (reference sequence). V shed 0 bases and J shed 3 bases, with 17 bases lying between them. This CDR3 contains 17 residues. CDR3 protein: CAWSVSTSRGANEKLFF. DNA of the CDR3: TGTGCCTGGAGTGTCTCCACCTCTAGGGGTGCTAATGAAAAACTGTTTTTT.

The chain combines TRBV9 with TRBJ2-3; 11 nucleotides agree with TRBD2. CDR1 is SGDLS and CDR2 is YYNGEE in the germline V gene. The CDR3 extends over 15 amino acids. Trimming removed 4 bases from V and 6 bases from J; junction bases left unmatched: 7. CDR3 in DNA: TGTGCCAGCAGCACCTTAGCGGGGGGGGTGGATACGCAGTATTTT. This gives the protein CASSTLAGGVDTQYF.

This chain uses TRBV12-3 or TRBV12-4 with TRBJ2-1, with D unresolved. There are 13 residues in the CDR3. V was shortened by 0 bases and J by 4 bases, with 4 bases between the two germline ends. CDR3 DNA: TGTGCCAGCAGTTTAGCAGCTTACAATGAGCAGTTCTTC. Translation gives CASSLAAYNEQFF.

This sequence joins TRBV11-1 and TRBJ1-1, with 9 bases fitting TRBD1. This CDR3 is built from 15 residues. V lost 2 bases, J lost 4 bases, and 5 bases stayed unmatched. Germline V gene sequence: CDR1 SGHAT, CDR2 FQDESV (reference sequence). The CDR3 is CASSLTTGGVTEAFF. The CDR3 bases are TGTGCCAGCAGCTTAACCACAGGGGGCGTCACTGAAGCTTTCTTT. The full variable domain, rest sourced from reference TRBV11-1 and TRBJ1-1, is EAEVAQSPRYKITEKSQAVAFWCDPISGHATLYWYRQILGQGPELLVQFQDESVVDDSQLPKDRFSAERLKGVDSTLKIQPAELGDSAMYLCASSLTTGGVTEAFFGQGTRLTVV.

CDR3 sequence (DNA): TGTGCCAGCAGCAACCCTCGGGCCAGACCCAAAAACATTCAGTACTTC. It codes for CASSNPRARPKNIQYF. The gene calls are TRBV7-3 and TRBJ2-4; D is unresolved. The CDR3 loop spans 16 amino acids. Germline loops: CDR1 SGHTA, CDR2 FQGTGA. V was trimmed by 5 bases and J by 2 bases, leaving 16 bases between them.

This chain uses TRBV27 with TRBJ1-6, with TRBD1 matching 11 bases. The CDR3 spans 16 residues. The germline gives CDR1 MNHEY, CDR2 SMNVEV (reference sequence). Losses at the gene ends were 6 bases for V and 1 base for J; bases not matched to a gene: 2. CDR3 sequence: CASRGQGASYNSPLHF. The CDR3, as DNA: TGTGCCAGCAGAGGACAGGGGGCATCCTATAATTCACCCCTCCACTTT.

The chain links TRBV24-1 to TRBJ2-5, with TRBD1 matching 8 bases. Germline V gene data show CDR1 as KGHDR and CDR2 as SFDVKD. This CDR3 spans 15 amino acids. V was pared by 5 bases and J by 5 bases, with 9 bases of the junction left unmatched. As DNA, the CDR3 is TGTGCCACCAGTGGTCCAGGGGGCGTCAGGGAGACCCAGTACTTC. Protein product: CATSGPGGVRETQYF.

The chain joins TRBV2 to TRBJ2-3; 9 bases align to TRBD2. This CDR3 is 16 amino acids long. The germline V gene encodes CDR1 SNHLY and CDR2 FYNNEI. V dropped 6 bases and J dropped 2; count of bases not matched to a gene: 9. This CDR3 is CASRETSGRNTDTQYF. CDR3 DNA: TGTGCCAGCAGGGAAACTAGCGGGCGAAACACAGATACGCAGTATTTT. Combining the CDR3 with reference TRBV2 and TRBJ2-3 gives the whole variable domain EPEVTQTPSHQVTQMGQEVILRCVPISNHLYFYWYRQILGQKVEFLVSFYNNEISEKSEIFDDQFSVERPDGSNFTLKIRSTKLEDSAMYFCASRETSGRNTDTQYFGPGTRLTVL.

J is TRBJ1-1 and V is TRBV24-1, with D maybe TRBD1 (5 bases). V was trimmed by 0 bases and J by 5 bases, leaving 6 bases between them. The CDR3 extends over 13 amino acids. CDR1 KGHDR and CDR2 SFDVKD come from the germline V gene. As DNA, the CDR3 is TGTGCCACCAGTGATTTGCAGGGAACTGAAGCTTTCTTT. It specifies CATSDLQGTEAFF.